These 9 T cell receptor beta chains were all obtained from the same sample, sequenced in a study of blood T cell repertoires in COVID-19. The method was immunoSEQ multiplex PCR; TCRdb's version includes in-frame clones alone and lacks a portion of them. Counted here are some 310,000 clones, roughly 89% occurring once; the ten biggest clones make up about 1%. Material for sequencing was peripheral blood. These receptor sequences come from a middle-aged woman with COVID-19, enrolled during active disease.

V usage is TRBV10-3 and J usage is TRBJ1-3; the D is unclear. V was clipped by 7 bases and J by 2 bases, with 9 bases between them. Germline V gene sequence: CDR1 ENHRY, CDR2 SYGVKD. The CDR3 contains 13 residues. The CDR3 sequence is CAIKEGAGNTIYF. CDR3 in DNA: TGTGCCATCAAGGAGGGTGCTGGAAACACCATATATTTT.

The chain links TRBV25-1 to TRBJ2-2, with a tentative D call TRBD1 (5 bases). CDR3 length: 14 amino acids. Germline loops: CDR1 MGHDK, CDR2 SYGVNS. V was shortened by 7 bases and J by 0 bases, with 9 bases between the two germline ends. CDR3 coding DNA: TGTGCCAGCACCCAGGGCACGAACACCGGGGAGCTGTTTTTT. Translation: CASTQGTNTGELFF.

This sequence joins TRBV6-2 or TRBV6-3 and TRBJ2-3; 12 nucleotides line up with TRBD2. V shed 2 bases and J 0 bases; nucleotides not matched to a gene: 3. The CDR3 contains 17 residues. Looked up from germline, CDR1 is MNHEY and CDR2 is SVGEGT. CDR3 loop: CASSYRGLAGSTDTQYF. CDR3 DNA sequence: TGTGCCAGCAGTTACCGCGGACTAGCGGGGAGCACAGATACGCAGTATTTT.

In this sample, this clone turned up a few times. V and J are TRBV4-2 and TRBJ1-5; D remains ambiguous. V shed 4 bases and J shed 2 bases, with 12 bases lying between them. This CDR3 has 15 residues. The germline CDR1 and CDR2 sequences are LGHNA and YNFKEQ. CDR3 bases: TGTGCCAGCAGCCGATACGGTCTGGGCAATCAGCCCCAGCATTTT. Its protein product is CASSRYGLGNQPQHF.

The chain employs TRBV19 and TRBJ1-2, with 7 bases lining up with TRBD1. The CDR3 is made up of 13 amino acids. Germline loops: CDR1 LNHDA, CDR2 SQIVND (reference sequence). V trimming: 3 bases; J trimming: 4 bases; junction bases outside the gene matches: 2. The CDR3 sequence is CASSIDRAYGYTF. The CDR3 DNA reads as TGTGCCAGTAGTATCGACAGGGCCTATGGCTACACCTTC.

The table lists this clone with a count of one. The chain couples TRBV6-5 to TRBJ2-7; 12 nucleotides match TRBD1. The trim removed 6 bases at V and 3 bases at J, leaving 6 bases unmatched. Germline values: CDR1 MNHEY, CDR2 SVGAGI. The CDR3 length is 15 residues. CDR3 sequence: CASRPRDRGHYEQYF. As DNA, the CDR3 is TGTGCCAGCAGGCCTCGGGACAGGGGGCACTACGAGCAGTACTTC.

This chain connects TRBV7-6 to TRBJ2-1, with 13 nucleotides matching TRBD2. Trimming at V came to 5 bases and at J to 4 bases, leaving 8 bases not matched to a gene. This CDR3 has 17 residues. The germline CDR1 and CDR2 sequences are SGHVS and FNYEAQ. The CDR3 protein is CASSQGGTSGNYNEQFF. DNA of the CDR3: TGTGCCAGCAGCCAAGGGGGGACTAGCGGGAATTACAATGAGCAGTTCTTC. Variable domain in full (rest from reference TRBV7-6 and TRBJ2-1): GAGVSQSPRYKVTKRGQDVALRCDPISGHVSLYWYRQALGQGPEFLTYFNYEAQQDKSGLPNDRFSAERPEGSISTLTIQRTEQRDSAMYRCASSQGGTSGNYNEQFFGPGTRLTVL.

The J gene is TRBJ2-1, the V gene TRBV12-3 or TRBV12-4, with D possibly being TRBD2 (6 bases). CDR3 length: 12 residues. Trimming took off 8 bases at V and 10 bases at J, with 15 bases between the two ends. CDR3: CASANRGEEQFF. The CDR3 DNA follows: TGTGCCAGCGCGAACCGCGGGGAAGAGCAGTTCTTC.

This chain joins TRBV18 and TRBJ1-6, with 8 bases identical to TRBD1. The CDR3 loop spans 14 amino acids. With V trimmed by 6 bases and J by 7 bases, 5 bases remained unmatched. The germline V gene has CDR1 KGHSH and CDR2 LQKENI. This CDR3 is CASSQTGENSPLHF. DNA for the CDR3: TGTGCCAGCTCTCAGACAGGGGAAAATTCACCCCTCCACTTT.